The 25 T cell receptor beta chains below were found in one sample sequenced in a study of cytomegalovirus exposure and HLA in healthy donors. Profiling relied on immunoSEQ multiplex PCR, and the TCRdb table lists in-frame clones only, not all of them. The sample holds about 74,000 clones, 90% to 95% seen once. Sequenced: PBMCs. The receptors shown here come from a young woman in good health and CMV-seropositive.

The rearrangement uses TRBV10-2 and TRBJ1-5, with D perhaps matching TRBD1 (6 bases). From germline, CDR1 is WSHSY and CDR2 SAAADI. V lost 8 bases and J 4 bases, leaving 12 bases between the germline ends. The CDR3 has 13 amino acids. CDR3 amino acids: CASSTGQNQPQHF. CDR3 sequence (DNA): TGCGCCAGCTCCACAGGGCAAAATCAGCCCCAGCATTTT.

The count of this clone is one. The chain combines TRBV9 with TRBJ1-2; D unresolved. The CDR3 loop spans 12 amino acids. With 3 bases removed from V and 4 bases from J, the gap between germline ends came to 7 bases. Germline CDR1 SGDLS, CDR2 YYNGEE. The CDR3 here is CASSARSYGYTF. CDR3 DNA: TGTGCCAGCAGCGCCCGGTCCTATGGCTACACCTTC.

The gene calls are TRBV7-6 and TRBJ2-2, with a possible D match to TRBD1 (5 bases). Germline V gene sequence: CDR1 SGHVS, CDR2 FNYEAQ. Trimming cost V 3 bases and J 1 base, with 6 bases left between them. The CDR3 covers 14 residues. CDR3 in amino acids: CASSFGQNTGELFF. The DNA for the CDR3 is TGTGCCAGCAGCTTTGGACAGAACACCGGGGAGCTGTTTTTT.

The CDR3 DNA is TGTGCCAGCAGTTCGGGACTAGCGGGAGAGCCAGATACGCAGTATTTT. Its protein product is CASSSGLAGEPDTQYF. The rearrangement uses TRBV5-6 and TRBJ2-3; 14 bases line up with TRBD2. J was trimmed by 4 bases and V by 5 bases; bases with no gene match: 6. CDR1 SGHDT and CDR2 YYEEEE come from the germline V gene. CDR3 size: 16 residues.

The chain uses TRBV5-6 and TRBJ1-5, with D possibly being TRBD1 (5 bases). The CDR3 loop spans 17 amino acids. V was shortened by 0 bases and J by 3 bases, with 16 bases between the two germline ends. Germline CDR1 SGHDT, CDR2 YYEEEE. In DNA, the CDR3 is TGTGCCAGCAGCTTGGGGCGCGGGGGGAGTCTCAATCAGCCCCAGCATTTT. Translating it yields CASSLGRGGSLNQPQHF.

The chain uses TRBV4-1 and TRBJ2-7; TRBD2 agrees at 8 bases. V was pared by 4 bases and J by 3 bases, with 11 bases of the junction left unmatched. This CDR3 is 16 amino acids long. Germline V lookup: CDR1 MGHRA, CDR2 YSYEKL. The CDR3 DNA reads as TGCGCCAGCAGCCCCGAGCGGGAGCTAGATCACTACGAGCAGTACTTC. It specifies CASSPERELDHYEQYF.

The V call is TRBV30, the J call TRBJ1-2; D gene uncertain. Trimming left V 4 bases short and J 2 bases short, with 17 bases between. The CDR3 is made up of 15 amino acids. Germline loops: CDR1 GTSNPN, CDR2 SVGIG (reference sequence). The CDR3 bases are TGTGCCTGGATCTCCAGTCCCTTTCAAAACTATGGCTACACCTTC. This codes for CAWISSPFQNYGYTF.

V gene TRBV4-1 combines with J gene TRBJ1-5; D uncertain. CDR3 size: 16 residues. Germline V lookup: CDR1 MGHRA, CDR2 YSYEKL. The V gene lost 0 bases and the J gene lost 2 bases, with 11 bases spanning the gap. CDR3 amino acids: CASSQDPGKGNQPQHF. The CDR3 coding sequence is TGCGCCAGCAGCCAAGATCCGGGGAAGGGCAATCAGCCCCAGCATTTT.

The chain is built from TRBV19 and TRBJ2-1; 7 bases match TRBD2. CDR3 length: 16 amino acids. Trimming at V came to 3 bases and at J to 7 bases, leaving 12 bases not matched to a gene. Germline assignment: CDR1 LNHDA and CDR2 SQIVND (reference sequence). CDR3 residues: CASSMSGREKKNEQFF. As DNA, the CDR3 is TGTGCCAGTAGTATGTCGGGGCGGGAGAAGAAGAATGAGCAGTTCTTC.

The chain recombines TRBV19 with TRBJ1-2; D is unclear. Germline CDR1 reads LNHDA; CDR2 reads SQIVND (reference sequence). Trimming removed 4 bases from V and 1 base from J, with 4 bases in between. The CDR3 covers 12 residues. CDR3 in amino acids: CASSTVNYGYTF. CDR3 DNA: TGTGCCAGTAGTACCGTTAACTATGGCTACACCTTC.

The J gene is TRBJ1-2, the V gene TRBV6-1; 9 bases map to TRBD1. The CDR3 consists of 16 residues. Trimming removed 2 bases from V and 4 bases from J; junction bases left unmatched: 8. CDR1 MNHNS and CDR2 SASEGT come from the germline V gene. DNA for the CDR3: TGTGCCAGCAGTGAATCTTTGGGACAGGGCACCTATGGCTACACCTTC. It is translated as CASSESLGQGTYGYTF.

The rearrangement joins TRBV11-2 to TRBJ1-4, with D unclear. Germline V gives CDR1 SGHAT, CDR2 FQNNGV. This CDR3 has 14 residues. Trimming pared 4 bases from V and 4 bases from J, leaving 10 bases between. CDR3 DNA: TGTGCCAGCAGCTCACAGAATAGTAATGAAAAACTGTTTTTT. Protein: CASSSQNSNEKLFF.

V and J are TRBV7-9 and TRBJ1-6; 7 bases match TRBD1. The CDR3 has 17 residues. CDR1 is SEHNR, CDR2 FQNEAQ, per germline (reference sequence). With V trimmed by 5 bases and J by 8 bases, 15 bases remained unmatched. The CDR3 DNA reads TGTGCCAGCAGCCACCGGCAGGGGGAGGCTGTAGATTCACCCCTCCACTTT. This sequence encodes CASSHRQGEAVDSPLHF.

The rearrangement uses TRBV11-2 and TRBJ1-5; D call uncertain. The CDR3 consists of 15 residues. The germline CDR1 and CDR2 sequences are SGHAT and FQNNGV. V was shortened by 4 bases and J by 1 base, with 11 bases between the two germline ends. CDR3 loop: CASSSREESNQPQHF. The CDR3 DNA sequence: TGTGCCAGCAGCTCCCGGGAGGAGAGCAATCAGCCCCAGCATTTT.

The chain carries TRBV6-5 and TRBJ2-7; D remains unclear. Germline CDR1 reads MNHEY; CDR2 reads SVGAGI. This CDR3 contains 12 residues. V lost 3 bases and J 6 bases, leaving 9 bases between the germline ends. DNA for the CDR3: TGTGCCAGCAGTTATAGAGACTCCGAGCAGTACTTC. Encoded protein: CASSYRDSEQYF.

The J gene is TRBJ1-3, the V gene TRBV10-1; D call uncertain. This CDR3 has 13 amino acids. Trimming left V 6 bases short and J 0 bases short, with 6 bases between. Germline CDR1 reads WNHNN; CDR2 reads SYGVQD (reference sequence). DNA of the CDR3: TGCGCCAGCAGGTCCAGCTCTGGAAACACCATATATTTT. Translated, it gives CASRSSSGNTIYF.

The CDR3 nucleotides are TGTGCCAGCAGTCCCATTACTAGCGGCTGCTACGAGCAGTACTTC. It is translated as CASSPITSGCYEQYF. The chain uses TRBV27 and TRBJ2-7; 8 bases map to TRBD2. The germline V gene encodes CDR1 MNHEY and CDR2 SMNVEV (reference sequence). V gave up 5 bases and J gave up 3 bases; unmatched junction bases: 9. The CDR3 is 15 amino acids.

The gene calls are TRBV10-1 and TRBJ1-3; D not certain. Deletions cut 5 bases from V and 2 bases from J, with 10 bases between. CDR1 WNHNN and CDR2 SYGVQD come from the germline V gene (reference sequence). The CDR3 is made up of 14 amino acids. CDR3 in amino acids: CASSSSGTGNTIYF. The CDR3 region has the DNA TGCGCCAGCAGTTCCTCGGGGACTGGAAACACCATATATTTT.

This clone was recorded only once. The chain has TRBV7-9 and TRBJ2-5; D is possibly TRBD2 (6 bases). The CDR3 spans 16 residues. Germline CDR1 SEHNR, CDR2 FQNEAQ (reference sequence). V lost 0 bases and J lost 0, with 11 bases in between. The chain's CDR3 is CASSLARDLYQETQYF. Written as DNA, the CDR3 is TGTGCCAGCAGCTTAGCCCGGGACTTGTACCAAGAGACCCAGTACTTC.

The V call is TRBV4-1, the J call TRBJ1-2, with 10 bases lining up with TRBD1. V lost 0 bases, J lost 6 bases, and 7 bases stayed unmatched. The CDR3 is made up of 16 amino acids. Germline V CDR1 and CDR2: MGHRA, YSYEKL. The CDR3: CASSQDRGQGIDGYTF. Written as DNA, the CDR3 is TGCGCCAGCAGCCAAGATCGGGGACAGGGGATTGATGGCTACACCTTC.

The chain is built from TRBV6-4 and TRBJ2-3; D is perhaps TRBD2 (6 bases). V dropped 0 bases and J dropped 2 bases, with 9 bases sitting between them. The germline V gene encodes CDR1 MRHNA and CDR2 SNTAGT. CDR3 length: 15 amino acids. CDR3 in DNA: TGTGCCAGCAGTGACTCGGGGGGTACCACAGATACGCAGTATTTT. Translating it yields CASSDSGGTTDTQYF.

This CDR3 reads CSVELLDSVGYNEQFF. The CDR3 DNA sequence: TGCAGCGTTGAACTACTAGATTCCGTCGGGTACAATGAGCAGTTCTTC. The gene calls are TRBV29-1 and TRBJ2-1; D possibly corresponds to TRBD2 (5 bases). Germline CDR1 reads SQVTM; CDR2 reads ANQGSEA. This CDR3 contains 16 residues. V lost 2 bases and J 4 bases, leaving 18 bases between the germline ends.

This sequence joins TRBV28 and TRBJ1-5, with no clear D. The germline gives CDR1 MDHEN, CDR2 SYDVKM. With 7 bases removed from V and 6 bases from J, the gap between germline ends came to 22 bases. CDR3 length: 16 amino acids. CDR3 loop: CASITWSRGIVQPQHF. CDR3 DNA: TGTGCCAGCATAACTTGGAGTCGCGGAATCGTTCAGCCCCAGCATTTT.

The V and J genes are TRBV19 and TRBJ1-5, with D possibly matching TRBD1 (6 bases). V lost 2 bases and J lost 2, with 7 bases in between. The germline V gene encodes CDR1 LNHDA and CDR2 SQIVND (reference sequence). CDR3 size: 14 residues. The CDR3 DNA is TGTGCCAGTAGTATATCAGGGGGCAATCAGCCCCAGCATTTT. Translation: CASSISGGNQPQHF.

This rearrangement joins TRBV4-3 to TRBJ1-3; 7 positions agree with TRBD1. Germline V gene sequence: CDR1 LGHNA, CDR2 YSLEER. V lost 0 bases, J lost 0 bases, and 5 bases stayed unmatched. CDR3 size: 17 residues. The CDR3 sequence: CASSQDQTGSSGNTIYF. The DNA of the CDR3 is TGCGCCAGCAGCCAAGATCAGACAGGGTCCTCTGGAAACACCATATATTTT.